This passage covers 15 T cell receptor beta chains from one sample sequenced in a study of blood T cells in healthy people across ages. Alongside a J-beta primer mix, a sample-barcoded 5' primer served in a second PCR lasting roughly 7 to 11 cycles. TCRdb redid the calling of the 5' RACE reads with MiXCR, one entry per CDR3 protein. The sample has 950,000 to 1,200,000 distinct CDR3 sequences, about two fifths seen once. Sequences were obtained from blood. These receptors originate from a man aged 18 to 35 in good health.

The CDR3: CASSQDRVDQPQHF. CDR3 sequence (DNA): TGTGCCAGCAGTCAGGACAGGGTCGACCAGCCCCAGCATTTT. This chain uses TRBV6-5 with TRBJ1-5; TRBD1 aligns across 8 bases. Germline V gene data show CDR1 as MNHEY and CDR2 as SVGAGI. The CDR3 is made up of 14 amino acids. The ends lost 5 bases at V and 7 bases at J; junction bases unmatched: 7.

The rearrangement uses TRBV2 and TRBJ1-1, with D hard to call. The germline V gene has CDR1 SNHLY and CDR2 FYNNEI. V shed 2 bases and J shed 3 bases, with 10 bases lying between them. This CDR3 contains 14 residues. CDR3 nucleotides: TGTGCCAGCAGTGAAAACGGGAGGTACACTGAAGCTTTCTTT. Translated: CASSENGRYTEAFF.

The CDR3 DNA follows: TGTGCCAGCAGCTTAGTCCCGGGGATCACAGATACGCAGTATTTT. Translating gives CASSLVPGITDTQYF. The genes are TRBV7-9 and TRBJ2-3; TRBD2 might be the D (5 bases). The CDR3 loop spans 15 amino acids. Trimming shortened V by 1 base and J by 2 bases, and 10 bases separated the two germline ends. Germline V gene lookup returns CDR1 SEHNR and CDR2 FQNEAQ (reference sequence).

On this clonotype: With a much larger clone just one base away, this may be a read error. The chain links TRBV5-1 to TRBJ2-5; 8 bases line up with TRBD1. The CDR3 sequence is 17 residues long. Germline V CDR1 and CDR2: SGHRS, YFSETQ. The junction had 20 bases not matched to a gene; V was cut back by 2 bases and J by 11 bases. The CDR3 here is CASSFSGSAGGSTRQYF. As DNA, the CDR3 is TGCGCCAGCAGCTTTTCCGGGTCGGCAGGGGGCTCAACTAGGCAGTACTTC.

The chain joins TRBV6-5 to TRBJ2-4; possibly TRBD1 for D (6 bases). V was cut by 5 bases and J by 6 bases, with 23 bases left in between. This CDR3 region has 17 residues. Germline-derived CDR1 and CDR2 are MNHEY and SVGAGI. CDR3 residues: CASSHRGPNRARNIQYF. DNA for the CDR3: TGTGCCAGCAGTCACCGTGGTCCGAACAGGGCCCGAAACATTCAGTACTTC.

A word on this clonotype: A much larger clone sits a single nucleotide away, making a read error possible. This CDR3 reads CASSFWERGGAGDAQYF. The CDR3 DNA is TGTGCCAGCAGCTTTTGGGAAAGGGGAGGGGCCGGAGATGCGCAGTATTTT. The chain combines TRBV5-6 with TRBJ2-3, with 7 bases aligning to TRBD2. The length of the CDR3 is 17 residues. CDR1 is SGHDT, CDR2 YYEEEE, per germline.

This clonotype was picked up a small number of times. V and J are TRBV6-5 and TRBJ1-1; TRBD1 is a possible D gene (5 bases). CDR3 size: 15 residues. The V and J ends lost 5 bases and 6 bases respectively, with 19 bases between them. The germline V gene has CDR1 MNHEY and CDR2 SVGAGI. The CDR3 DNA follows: TGTGCCAGCAGTAGGGGCAGCTCTAGTCTCCCTGAAGCTTTCTTT. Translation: CASSRGSSSLPEAFF.

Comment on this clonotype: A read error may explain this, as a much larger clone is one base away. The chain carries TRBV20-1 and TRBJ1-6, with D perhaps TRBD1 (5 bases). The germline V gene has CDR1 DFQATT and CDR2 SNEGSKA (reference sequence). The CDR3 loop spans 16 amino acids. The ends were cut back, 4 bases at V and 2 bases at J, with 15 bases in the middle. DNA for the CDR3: TGCAGTGCTATCGTTAGGGGAGGGGCCTATAATTCACCCCTCCACTTT. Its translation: CSAIVRGGAYNSPLHF.

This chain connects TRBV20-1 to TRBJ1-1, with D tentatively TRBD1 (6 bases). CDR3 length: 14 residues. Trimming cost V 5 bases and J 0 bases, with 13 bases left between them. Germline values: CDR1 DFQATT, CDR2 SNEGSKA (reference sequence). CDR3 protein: CSAPSGALNTEAFF. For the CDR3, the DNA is TGCAGTGCTCCCTCGGGGGCACTGAACACTGAAGCTTTCTTT.

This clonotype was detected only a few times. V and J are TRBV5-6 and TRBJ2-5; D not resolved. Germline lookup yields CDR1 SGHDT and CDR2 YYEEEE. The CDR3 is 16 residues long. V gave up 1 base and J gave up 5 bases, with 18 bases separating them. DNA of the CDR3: TGTGCCAGCAGCTTGTCTGGTACCCTACTTCGGGAGACCCAGTACTTC. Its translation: CASSLSGTLLRETQYF.

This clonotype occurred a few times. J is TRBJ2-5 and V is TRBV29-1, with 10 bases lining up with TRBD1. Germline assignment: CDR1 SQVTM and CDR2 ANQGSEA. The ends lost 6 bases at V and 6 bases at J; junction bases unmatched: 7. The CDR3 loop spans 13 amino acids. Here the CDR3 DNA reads TGCAGCGTGACAGGGGGCGCGTTAAAGACCCAGTACTTC. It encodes CSVTGGALKTQYF.

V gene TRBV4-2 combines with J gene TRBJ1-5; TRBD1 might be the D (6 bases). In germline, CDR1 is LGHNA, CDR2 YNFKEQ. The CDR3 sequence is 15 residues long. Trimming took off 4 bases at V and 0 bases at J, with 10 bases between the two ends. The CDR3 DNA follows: TGTGCCAGCAGCCGCGGACAGTATAGCAATCAGCCCCAGCATTTT. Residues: CASSRGQYSNQPQHF.

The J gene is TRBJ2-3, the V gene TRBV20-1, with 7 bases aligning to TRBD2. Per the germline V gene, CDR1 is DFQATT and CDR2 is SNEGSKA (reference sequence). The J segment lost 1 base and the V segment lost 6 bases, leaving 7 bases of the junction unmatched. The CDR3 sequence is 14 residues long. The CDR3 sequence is CSAPRDYRTDTQYF. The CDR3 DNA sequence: TGCAGTGCCCCTAGGGACTACCGCACAGATACGCAGTATTTT.

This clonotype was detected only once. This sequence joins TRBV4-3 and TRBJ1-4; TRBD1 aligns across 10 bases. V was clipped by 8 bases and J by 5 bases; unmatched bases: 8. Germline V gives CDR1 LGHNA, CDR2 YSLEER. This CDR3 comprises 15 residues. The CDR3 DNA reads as TGCGCCAGCGGCCCACTGGGACAGGGGAATGAAAAACTGTTTTTT. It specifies CASGPLGQGNEKLFF.

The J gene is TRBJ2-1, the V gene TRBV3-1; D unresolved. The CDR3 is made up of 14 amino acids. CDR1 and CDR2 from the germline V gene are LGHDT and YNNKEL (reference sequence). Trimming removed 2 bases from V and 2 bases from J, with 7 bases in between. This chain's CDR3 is CASSQRATYNEQFF. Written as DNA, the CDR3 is TGTGCCAGCAGCCAAAGGGCCACCTACAATGAGCAGTTCTTC.